The 8 T cell receptor beta chains reported below all come from one sample, sequenced in a study of T-cell memory formation after mild COVID-19 (dated by TCRdb to the early 2020s). The method was 5' RACE. Sequencing was performed on an Illumina NovaSeq 6000. TCRdb trimmed public reads at Q25 via fastp, called clones via MiXCR and kept in-frame beta chains. Entries are consolidated by CDR3 protein sequence, retaining the most common genes and DNA. This sample gives about half a million distinct CDR3 sequences in total; 15% to 20% of them show up just once. The ten most abundant clones make up around 12% of the sample. Sequencing was done on a sample of PBMCs or a T cell subset sorted from them (not recorded which). These receptors came from an adult woman who had mild COVID-19 (a few samples of this study predate the infection). The sample titles of this study are shuffled in the database, so cell type and time point are left out; the donor was told from shared clones.

The J gene is TRBJ1-2, the V gene TRBV5-1, with D unclear. CDR3 length: 10 residues. The V end lost 0 bases, the J end lost 7 bases, and 1 base lay between the germline ends. Germline-derived CDR1 and CDR2 are SGHRS and YFSETQ. CDR3 sequence reads: CASSLVGYTF. CDR3 coding DNA: TGCGCCAGCAGCTTGGTTGGCTACACCTTC.

V gene TRBV6-6 combines with J gene TRBJ1-2, with 10 bases fitting TRBD1. Germline V gene lookup returns CDR1 MNHNY and CDR2 SVGAGI (reference sequence). The J segment lost 4 bases and the V segment lost 0 bases, leaving 8 bases of the junction unmatched. The CDR3 covers 17 residues. CDR3 sequence reads: CASSYSSWDRGGYGYTF. In DNA, the CDR3 is TGTGCCAGCAGTTACTCGAGTTGGGACAGGGGAGGCTATGGCTACACCTTC.

The chain employs TRBV6-2 or TRBV6-3 and TRBJ2-7; 9 nucleotides match TRBD1. The CDR3 sequence is 13 residues long. CDR1 MNHEY and CDR2 SVGEGT come from the germline V gene. V lost 6 bases, J lost 7 bases, and 7 bases stayed unmatched. In DNA form, the CDR3 reads TGTGCCAGCAGACAGGGGGCAACGGGAGAGCAGTACTTC. This translates into CASRQGATGEQYF.

There are a few counts of this clonotype. This chain connects TRBV5-1 to TRBJ2-5; D remains ambiguous. The CDR3 sequence is 16 residues long. V was clipped by 0 bases and J by 1 base, with 13 bases between them. The germline V gene encodes CDR1 SGHRS and CDR2 YFSETQ. CDR3 residues: CASSLGSYSFQETQYF. Here the CDR3 DNA reads TGCGCCAGCAGCTTGGGGAGTTACAGTTTCCAAGAGACCCAGTACTTC.

This clonotype was recorded a few times. The rearrangement joins TRBV7-2 to TRBJ2-2; no clear D gene. Per the germline V gene, CDR1 is SGHTA and CDR2 is FQGNSA. The V end lost 5 bases, the J end lost 5 bases, and 9 bases lay between the germline ends. CDR3 length: 13 amino acids. CDR3 DNA sequence: TGTGCCAGCAGCAACGTTGGTACCGGGGAGCTGTTTTTT. Translation: CASSNVGTGELFF.

The CDR3 here is CASSSAPAYEQYF. CDR3 nucleotide sequence: TGTGCCAGCAGCTCCGCCCCGGCCTACGAGCAGTACTTC. The chain links TRBV7-3 to TRBJ2-7; no firm D call. V lost 4 bases, J lost 2 bases, and 9 bases lay in between. Germline CDR1 SGHTA, CDR2 FQGTGA. The CDR3 is 13 residues long.

This sequence joins TRBV6-1 and TRBJ2-6; 9 positions agree with TRBD1. The CDR3 runs to 23 residues. CDR1 and CDR2 from the germline V gene are MNHNS and SASEGT. V lost 2 bases and J lost 4; bases outside the gene matches: 24. CDR3 coding DNA: TGTGCCAGCAGTGAAAAAGGATGGTTACCCGGGACAGGGCTGTTCATCGGGGCCAACGTCCTGACTTTC. Translating it yields CASSEKGWLPGTGLFIGANVLTF.

This clonotype was seen more than once but under ten times. This chain connects TRBV12-3 or TRBV12-4 to TRBJ1-1; D unresolved. Trimming took 6 bases from V and 0 from J, leaving 11 bases between them. The CDR3 length is 14 residues. The CDR3 DNA follows: TGTGCCAGCAGGCGGACGCAGATGAACACTGAAGCTTTCTTT. It translates to CASRRTQMNTEAFF.